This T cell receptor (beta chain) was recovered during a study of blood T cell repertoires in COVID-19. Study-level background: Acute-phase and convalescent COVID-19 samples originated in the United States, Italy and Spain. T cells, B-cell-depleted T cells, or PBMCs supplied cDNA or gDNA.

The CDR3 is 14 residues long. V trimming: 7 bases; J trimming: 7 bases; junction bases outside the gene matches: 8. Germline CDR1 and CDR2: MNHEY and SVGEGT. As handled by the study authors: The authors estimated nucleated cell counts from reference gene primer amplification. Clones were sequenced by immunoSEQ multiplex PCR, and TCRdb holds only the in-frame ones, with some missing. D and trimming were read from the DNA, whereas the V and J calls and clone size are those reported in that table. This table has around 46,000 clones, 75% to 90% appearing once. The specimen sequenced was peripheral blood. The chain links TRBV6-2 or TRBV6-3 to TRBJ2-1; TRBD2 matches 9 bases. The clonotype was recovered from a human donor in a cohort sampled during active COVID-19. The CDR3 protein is CASTPGLALNEQFF. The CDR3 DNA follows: TGTGCCAGCACCCCAGGACTAGCGCTGAATGAGCAGTTCTTC.